The 7 T cell receptor beta chains in this list originate from one sample, sequenced in a study of T-cell memory formation after mild COVID-19. MiXCR, run by TCRdb on the 5' RACE reads, gives a single entry per CDR3 protein. The sample consists of under 700,000 distinct CDR3 sequences, 20% of them appearing once. Sequenced material: PBMCs or a T cell subset sorted from them (not recorded which). These receptors came from an adult woman who had mild COVID-19 (a few samples of this study predate the infection). Cell type and time point are not known.

The chain joins TRBV4-1 to TRBJ1-1; 10 bases are a match to TRBD1. The J segment lost 6 bases and the V segment lost 4 bases, leaving 14 bases of the junction unmatched. The CDR3 consists of 17 residues. Germline lookup yields CDR1 MGHRA and CDR2 YSYEKL. The CDR3 spells CASSPVGTGVRQAEAFF. The DNA of the CDR3 is TGCGCCAGCAGCCCCGTTGGGACAGGGGTTCGGCAAGCTGAAGCTTTCTTT.

This chain links TRBV19 with TRBJ2-1; possible D gene TRBD1, 6 bases. Germline V gene sequence: CDR1 LNHDA, CDR2 SQIVND (reference sequence). V was shortened by 0 bases and J by 15 bases, with 15 bases between the two germline ends. The CDR3 is 13 amino acids. As DNA, the CDR3 is TGTGCCAGTAGTATAGACCCGGGACATCAGGGGTTCTTC. Translated: CASSIDPGHQGFF.

V usage is TRBV3-1 and J usage is TRBJ1-1, with D unclear. Germline V gives CDR1 LGHDT, CDR2 YNNKEL (reference sequence). V was shortened by 4 bases and J by 1 base, with 7 bases between the two germline ends. This CDR3 has 13 amino acids. DNA for the CDR3: TGTGCCAGCAGCCCGACACAGAACACTGAAGCTTTCTTT. Translated, it gives CASSPTQNTEAFF.

The chain joins TRBV30 to TRBJ2-7; 9 nucleotides align to TRBD1. V gave up 5 bases and J gave up 3 bases; unmatched junction bases: 11. Germline CDR1 reads GTSNPN; CDR2 reads SVGIG (reference sequence). This CDR3 has 15 amino acids. The CDR3 region is CAWVEGQGGYYEQYF. DNA of the CDR3: TGTGCCTGGGTCGAGGGACAGGGAGGCTACTACGAGCAGTACTTC. Combining the CDR3 with reference TRBV30 and TRBJ2-7 gives the whole variable domain SQTIHQWPATLVQPVGSPLSLECTVEGTSNPNLYWYRQAAGRGLQLLFYSVGIGQISSEVPQNLSASRPQDRQFILSSKKLLLSDSGFYLCAWVEGQGGYYEQYFGPGTRLTVT.

The chain uses TRBV20-1 and TRBJ2-7; 8 bases are a match to TRBD1. The trim removed 2 bases at V and 3 bases at J, leaving 6 bases unmatched. The CDR3 is made up of 14 amino acids. The V gene's germline CDR1 is DFQATT and CDR2 SNEGSKA (reference sequence). The CDR3 protein is CSARQGQASYEQYF. The CDR3 region has the DNA TGCAGTGCTAGACAGGGACAGGCCAGCTACGAGCAGTACTTC.

This sequence joins TRBV29-1 and TRBJ1-2, with D possibly being TRBD1 (6 bases). The V gene lost 2 bases and the J gene lost 4 bases, with 14 bases spanning the gap. The CDR3 loop spans 14 amino acids. Germline V gene data show CDR1 as SQVTM and CDR2 as ANQGSEA. CDR3: CSVEIHREPYGYTF. The CDR3 DNA follows: TGCAGCGTTGAAATCCACAGGGAACCCTATGGCTACACCTTC. Full variable domain (outside the CDR3, taken from reference TRBV29-1 and TRBJ1-2): SAVISQKPSRDICQRGTSLTIQCQVDSQVTMMFWYRQQPGQSLTLIATANQGSEATYESGFVIDKFPISRPNLTFSTLTVSNMSPEDSSIYLCSVEIHREPYGYTFGSGTRLTVV.

This clonotype was observed a handful of times. This chain connects TRBV7-3 to TRBJ2-2; 15 bases align to TRBD2. Trimming cost V 4 bases and J 2 bases; bases outside gene matches: 11. The germline V gene encodes CDR1 SGHTA and CDR2 FQGTGA. The CDR3 runs 20 residues. The CDR3 region has the DNA TGTGCCAGCAGCTCCCAGATAGGACTAGCGGGAGGGCCAAACACCGGGGAGCTGTTTTTT. Translation: CASSSQIGLAGGPNTGELFF.